The next 27 T cell receptor beta chains were all read from a single sample in a study of OX40 agonist ivuxolimab in advanced cancers. Measured with immunoSEQ multiplex PCR; TCRdb has only the in-frame clones, and not every one. The data contain around 150,000 clones, about nine tenths of them singletons. The starting material was CD4+ or CD8+ T cells sorted from blood, obtained in a trial of the OX40 agonist ivuxolimab. Source of these receptors: an adult with an advanced solid tumor such as melanoma, head and neck, liver or kidney cancer.

V gene TRBV21-1 combines with J gene TRBJ1-1; the table's D call of TRBD1 was not tested on the DNA. TRBV21-1 is a documented pseudogene. The CDR3 consists of 12 residues. Here the CDR3 reads CASTQGGTEAFF. CDR3 bases: TGTGCCAGCACACAGGGTGGAACTGAAGCTTTCTTT.

V usage is TRBV28 and J usage is TRBJ2-7; D possibly corresponds to TRBD1 (5 bases). Germline V CDR1 and CDR2: MDHEN, SYDVKM. V lost 6 bases and J 0 bases, leaving 24 bases between the germline ends. The CDR3 runs 18 residues. This CDR3 reads CASSSRAIWTRFSYEQYF. CDR3 DNA sequence: TGTGCCAGCAGCAGTAGGGCTATTTGGACACGCTTCTCCTACGAGCAGTACTTC.

The genes are TRBV5-4 and TRBJ2-7, with D hard to call. Trimming removed 2 bases at V and 2 bases at J, with 11 bases between. This CDR3 has 14 residues. Looked up from germline, CDR1 is SGHNT and CDR2 is YYREEE (reference sequence). The CDR3 reads CASSFGGNPYEQYF. CDR3 DNA: TGTGCCAGCAGCTTTGGCGGAAACCCCTACGAGCAGTACTTC.

The gene calls are TRBV7-2 and TRBJ2-7, with D perhaps TRBD1 or TRBD2 (6 bases each). Trimming shortened V by 1 base and J by 3 bases, and 13 bases separated the two germline ends. The germline V gene has CDR1 SGHTA and CDR2 FQGNSA. CDR3 length equals 15 residues. The CDR3 coding sequence is TGTGCCAGCAGCTTAGTACAGGGAGGTCACTACGAGCAGTACTTC. Translation gives CASSLVQGGHYEQYF.

The chain joins TRBV9 to TRBJ1-1; 9 nucleotides match TRBD1. The CDR3 length is 14 residues. V was pared by 4 bases and J by 5 bases, with 6 bases of the junction left unmatched. CDR1 and CDR2 from the germline V gene are SGDLS and YYNGEE. CDR3: CASSPGQGRTEAFF. The CDR3 DNA is TGTGCCAGCAGCCCCGGACAGGGGAGGACTGAAGCTTTCTTT.

The chain is built from TRBV5-1 and TRBJ2-5, with a possible D match to TRBD1 (6 bases). CDR1 SGHRS and CDR2 YFSETQ come from the germline V gene. This CDR3 spans 17 amino acids. Trimming took 3 bases from V and 3 from J, leaving 21 bases between them. The CDR3 DNA sequence: TGCGCCAGCAGCTGGACGTCAGGACAGTCGTTAGAAGAGACCCAGTACTTC. Translation: CASSWTSGQSLEETQYF.

The genes are TRBV2 and TRBJ2-2; D may correspond to TRBD1 or TRBD2 (5 bases each). Germline assignment: CDR1 SNHLY and CDR2 FYNNEI. V lost 6 bases and J lost 2, with 13 bases in between. The CDR3 extends over 15 amino acids. CDR3 coding DNA: TGTGCCAGCAGGACGGGACGCCCTAACACCGGGGAGCTGTTTTTT. It codes for CASRTGRPNTGELFF.

This clone was counted a few times. The chain has TRBV25-1 and TRBJ1-2; 8 nucleotides agree with TRBD1. With 8 bases clipped from V and 5 bases from J, the junction kept 7 bases outside the gene matches. Germline V gene data show CDR1 as MGHDK and CDR2 as SYGVNS. The CDR3 has 13 amino acids. CDR3 DNA sequence: TGTGCCAGCTCCACCGGGACAGGATATGGCTACACCTTC. Protein product: CASSTGTGYGYTF.

V is TRBV28 and J is TRBJ2-5, with no clear D. Germline CDR1 MDHEN, CDR2 SYDVKM. This CDR3 comprises 11 residues. V shed 5 bases and J shed 1 base, with 2 bases lying between them. The CDR3: CASSTQETQYF. The CDR3, as DNA: TGTGCCAGCAGTACCCAAGAGACCCAGTACTTC.

The chain uses TRBV6-5 and TRBJ2-7; 7 bases fit TRBD1. The V segment lost 7 bases and the J segment 2 bases; nucleotides outside the gene matches: 8. Per the germline V gene, CDR1 is MNHEY and CDR2 is SVGAGI. The CDR3 spans 14 residues. The CDR3 bases are TGTGCCAGCAACAAGGGAGACAGGGCCTACGAGCAGTACTTC. This codes for CASNKGDRAYEQYF.

V is TRBV27 and J is TRBJ2-1, with TRBD2 matching over 7 bases. CDR1 and CDR2 (germline): MNHEY, SMNVEV (reference sequence). Unmatched junction bases numbered 12, after V lost 4 bases and J lost 9 bases. The CDR3 contains 15 residues. This CDR3 reads CASSSLGLPGGEQFF. In nucleotides, the CDR3 is TGTGCCAGCAGTTCCTTGGGACTCCCGGGGGGTGAGCAGTTCTTC.

V usage is TRBV7-2 and J usage is TRBJ1-2, with a weak D call TRBD1 (6 bases). This CDR3 comprises 14 residues. Germline CDR1 SGHTA, CDR2 FQGNSA. V shed 1 base and J shed 5 bases, with 11 bases lying between them. The CDR3: CASSLDSQGYGYTF. Here the CDR3 DNA reads TGTGCCAGCAGCTTAGATAGCCAGGGGTATGGCTACACCTTC.

This clone was recorded a few times. This CDR3 is also generated by other DNA sequences in the sample. The V and J genes are TRBV28 and TRBJ1-2; possible D gene TRBD1, 5 bases. Deletions cut 2 bases from V and 4 bases from J, with 5 bases between. Per germline, CDR1 MDHEN and CDR2 SYDVKM. The CDR3 extends over 12 amino acids. The CDR3 protein is CASSLGGYGYTF. Written as DNA, the CDR3 is TGTGCCAGCAGTTTAGGGGGCTATGGCTACACCTTC.

The chain is built from TRBV19 and TRBJ2-7; 8 bases fit TRBD2. Germline V gene lookup returns CDR1 LNHDA and CDR2 SQIVND (reference sequence). The ends lost 5 bases at V and 5 bases at J; junction bases unmatched: 8. The CDR3 spans 14 residues. Here the CDR3 reads CASSAPAGANEQYF. CDR3 DNA: TGTGCCAGTAGTGCACCAGCGGGAGCTAACGAGCAGTACTTC. Filled out from reference TRBV19 and TRBJ2-7, the complete variable domain reads DGGITQSPKYLFRKEGQNVTLSCEQNLNHDAMYWYRQDPGQGLRLIYYSQIVNDFQKGDIAEGYSVSREKKESFPLTVTSAQKNPTAFYLCASSAPAGANEQYFGPGTRLTVT.

The chain couples TRBV13 to TRBJ2-3; TRBD2 matches 14 bases. Germline V gene lookup returns CDR1 PRHDT and CDR2 FYEKMQ (reference sequence). CDR3 length: 19 residues. The V segment lost 4 bases and the J segment 5 bases; nucleotides outside the gene matches: 14. The DNA for the CDR3 is TGTGCCAGCAGCTCTCAGGGACTAGCGGGAGTCAGTGGTGGAGATACGCAGTATTTT. Its protein is CASSSQGLAGVSGGDTQYF.

V usage is TRBV7-8 and J usage is TRBJ2-7; D call uncertain. CDR3 size: 12 residues. Trimming shortened V by 5 bases and J by 4 bases, and 9 bases separated the two germline ends. Germline CDR1 and CDR2: SGHVS and FQNEAQ. This CDR3 reads CASSPDVYEQYF. Here the CDR3 DNA reads TGTGCCAGCAGCCCCGATGTATACGAGCAGTACTTC.

V and J are TRBV5-1 and TRBJ2-1; tentative D call: TRBD1 (6 bases). Germline loops: CDR1 SGHRS, CDR2 YFSETQ. This CDR3 comprises 16 residues. V lost 4 bases, J lost 3 bases, and 17 bases lay in between. As DNA, the CDR3 is TGCGCCAGCAGCCCGACACAGGGTCAACTCTACAATGAGCAGTTCTTC. This sequence encodes CASSPTQGQLYNEQFF.

V gene TRBV7-3 combines with J gene TRBJ2-1, with D perhaps TRBD2 (6 bases). The CDR3 consists of 15 residues. CDR1 SGHTA and CDR2 FQGTGA come from the germline V gene. The V gene lost 5 bases and the J gene lost 0 bases, with 11 bases spanning the gap. The CDR3 nucleotides read TGTGCCAGCAGCCAAGACGGGGGCTCCTACAATGAGCAGTTCTTC. Amino acids: CASSQDGGSYNEQFF.

The chain carries TRBV5-8 and TRBJ2-1; 9 bases line up with TRBD1. This CDR3 is built from 15 residues. V shed 7 bases and J 5 bases; nucleotides not matched to a gene: 10. Germline assignment: CDR1 SGHTS and CDR2 YDEGEE. The chain's CDR3 is CASLWDRARDNEQFF. CDR3 nucleotides: TGTGCCAGCCTATGGGACAGGGCAAGGGACAATGAGCAGTTCTTC. Drawing the rest from reference TRBV5-8 and TRBJ2-1, the complete variable domain is EAGVTQSPTHLIKTRGQQATLRCSPISGHTSVYWYQQALGLGLQFLLWYDEGEERNRGNFPPRFSGRQFPNYSSELNVNALELEDSALYLCASLWDRARDNEQFFGPGTRLTVL.

J is TRBJ2-2 and V is TRBV6-6, with D maybe TRBD1 (6 bases). The CDR3 runs to 14 residues. Germline lookup yields CDR1 MNHNY and CDR2 SVGAGI (reference sequence). The V and J ends lost 5 bases and 3 bases respectively, with 10 bases between them. CDR3 region: CASSAAGDTGELFF. The CDR3 nucleotides are TGTGCCAGCAGTGCTGCAGGGGACACCGGGGAGCTGTTTTTT.

The count of this clone is one. V and J are TRBV5-4 and TRBJ1-1; D gene ambiguous. The germline V gene encodes CDR1 SGHNT and CDR2 YYREEE (reference sequence). The CDR3 is 17 amino acids. V lost 0 bases and J 5 bases, leaving 20 bases between the germline ends. The CDR3 DNA reads TGTGCCAGCAGCTTGGCTCAAGGGTTAAACCCCGGGACTGAAGCTTTCTTT. Residues: CASSLAQGLNPGTEAFF.

This chain uses TRBV10-3 with TRBJ2-2; possibly TRBD1 for D (5 bases). V was shortened by 7 bases and J by 6 bases, with 9 bases between the two germline ends. Looked up from germline, CDR1 is ENHRY and CDR2 is SYGVKD. The length of the CDR3 is 12 residues. The CDR3 coding sequence is TGTGCCATCAACACAGGCCCCGGGGAGCTGTTTTTT. It translates to CAINTGPGELFF.

V usage is TRBV2 and J usage is TRBJ2-1; 10 bases match TRBD2. The CDR3 consists of 15 residues. Trimming at V came to 4 bases and at J to 5 bases, leaving 5 bases not matched to a gene. The germline V gene encodes CDR1 SNHLY and CDR2 FYNNEI. CDR3 protein: CASSAGTSDHNEQFF. The CDR3 region has the DNA TGTGCCAGCAGTGCCGGGACTAGCGACCACAATGAGCAGTTCTTC.

This chain uses TRBV7-9 with TRBJ1-1, with D maybe TRBD1 (6 bases). V was clipped by 5 bases and J by 0 bases, with 13 bases between them. Germline CDR1 and CDR2: SEHNR and FQNEAQ (reference sequence). CDR3 size: 15 residues. CDR3 protein: CASSASTGMNTEAFF. Written as DNA, the CDR3 is TGTGCCAGCAGCGCCTCGACAGGTATGAACACTGAAGCTTTCTTT.

The chain has TRBV11-1 and TRBJ2-1, with D unresolved. The CDR3 runs to 13 residues. Germline V CDR1 and CDR2: SGHAT, FQDESV (reference sequence). The V gene lost 5 bases and the J gene lost 7 bases, with 12 bases spanning the gap. The CDR3, as DNA: TGTGCCAGCAGCCCGCCTTACCGGAATGAGCAGTTCTTC. The encoded protein is CASSPPYRNEQFF. The whole variable domain, remainder taken from reference TRBV11-1 and TRBJ2-1, is EAEVAQSPRYKITEKSQAVAFWCDPISGHATLYWYRQILGQGPELLVQFQDESVVDDSQLPKDRFSAERLKGVDSTLKIQPAELGDSAMYLCASSPPYRNEQFFGPGTRLTVL.

The V and J genes are TRBV11-3 and TRBJ1-2; TRBD1 might be the D (6 bases). The CDR3 has 14 amino acids. V shed 2 bases and J shed 9 bases, with 16 bases lying between them. The germline V gene has CDR1 SGHNT and CDR2 YENEEA. CDR3: CASSLRLGQSRYTF. DNA of the CDR3: TGTGCCAGCAGCTTAAGACTCGGACAGTCGCGCTACACCTTC. The whole variable domain, filled in from reference TRBV11-3 and TRBJ1-2, reads EAGVVQSPRYKIIEKKQPVAFWCNPISGHNTLYWYLQNLGQGPELLIRYENEEAVDDSQLPKDRFSAERLKGVDSTLKIQPAELGDSAVYLCASSLRLGQSRYTFGSGTRLTVV.

This clone was seen only a few times. The chain is built from TRBV25-1 and TRBJ1-5; D ambiguous. CDR3 length: 12 residues. Per germline, CDR1 MGHDK and CDR2 SYGVNS. V was trimmed by 8 bases and J by 6 bases, leaving 11 bases between them. Here the CDR3 DNA reads TGTGCCAGCCCCACTATCCTTCAGCCCCAGCATTTT. Protein product: CASPTILQPQHF.